This T cell receptor (beta chain) was sequenced in a study of T cells after yellow fever vaccination. General study results and limits: A limited proportion of clonotypes was detected within both the CD4 and CD8 compartments. Contaminants from the bulk population, in the form of abundant clonotypes, could be found in FACS-sorted repertoires.

MiXCR, run by TCRdb on the 5' RACE reads, gives a single entry per CDR3 protein. This sample has about 230,000 distinct CDR3 sequences, with around 6.7% found just once. Comment on this clonotype: Antigen unknown.

This CDR3 is 15 amino acids long. V shed 1 base, J shed 4 bases, and the junction held 2 bases outside the gene matches. The sequence was collected from a man aged 25 to 40 who received the YFV17D yellow fever vaccine. J is TRBJ2-2 and V is TRBV12-3 or TRBV12-4; 8 bases are shared with TRBD2. Sequences were derived from CD4+ T cells sorted from PBMCs, sampled on the day of the yellow fever booster vaccination. The CDR3 nucleotides read TGTGCCAGCAGTTTAGTCGCGGGAGGCACCGGGGAGCTGTTTTTT. Residues: CASSLVAGGTGELFF.